This T cell receptor (beta chain) was found in a study of blood T cells in healthy people across ages (dated by TCRdb to about 2015). Turning to the overall study: Template switching captured roughly one uniquely barcoded TCR beta cDNA molecule per two T cells in model experiments. Using deep sequencing normalized with unique cDNA molecular identifiers, the study measured how TCR beta repertoire diversity changes with age. The donors were divided into four age groups: young (average around 17 years), middle-aged (about 39), aged (about 56) and long-lived (approximately 74). To avoid experimental bias, donors of different ages were randomly spread across the sequencing lanes. The study analyzed two additional independent replicas of 1 million unique cDNA reads from the same blood draw for two donors, one aged 18 to 29 and one aged 80 or older.

This clonotype has a handful of counts. The antigen it binds to is not known. One end of the junction is discordant with germline, which a read error may explain. The germline V gene encodes CDR1 SEHNR and CDR2 FQNEAQ (reference sequence). From the cysteine through the phenylalanine, the CDR3 covers 14 amino acids. The only DNA kept is the CDR3, 42 bases in frame from the first base. General study outcomes and caveats: As age increased, observed TCR beta diversity per million T cells dropped in a roughly linear way, and a significant reduction was already evident by age 40. Because the CMV infection status of the donors was unknown, age-related changes in expanded clonotypes may potentially have been confounded. A strong correlation was found between observed TCR beta diversity and the percentage of naive T cells measured by flow cytometry. Conclusive comparison of naive and antigen-experienced compartments was prevented by the profiling of bulk unsorted PBMCs. Total diversity estimates from one million sequenced T cells were considered lower bounds and underestimates. Compared with the aged group, the long-lived group had more naive CD4+ T cells, fewer expanded clones and increased TCR diversity, a pattern suggesting age selection.

Library generation was performed with 5' RACE. Sequenced on an Illumina HiSeq 2500. The second PCR ran for roughly 6 to 11 cycles and used a J-beta primer mix along with a sample-barcoded 5' primer. Each TCR beta cDNA molecule received a unique molecular identifier from a template-switch 5' adaptor carrying 12 random nucleotides. Each sample yielded at least 2.5 million CDR3-containing paired-end reads. First-strand cDNA was synthesized from all RNA with the Mint cDNA synthesis kit, primed by a TRBC-specific oligonucleotide. After uracil-DNA glycosylase treatment, a first 18-cycle PCR used universal primers M1SS and BC2_uni_R on all cDNA. For the original study's pipeline: For normalization, 1 million high-quality reads were randomly selected from each sample, with every read carrying a distinct molecular identifier. Reads with shared molecular identifiers were discarded instead of being binned into consensus sequences. MiTCR, with a Q25 quality threshold and the strictest error-elimination algorithm, was used for CDR3 identification, clonotype clustering and error correction. A nonparametric unseen species model with Euler transformation was used to estimate lower-bound total TCR beta diversity. In-frame beta chains were kept once TCRdb had trimmed the public reads at Q25 with fastp and called clones with MiXCR. Entries are consolidated by CDR3 protein sequence, retaining the most common genes and DNA. TCRdb, not the authors, supplied the V and J calls. The sample table lists approximately 800,000 distinct CDR3 sequences, about 55% of them with a count of one. The biggest ten clones account for about 42% of the sample.

The donors were 40 or so Caucasian individuals from Russia, aged roughly 6 to 90 years, who were systemically healthy. Approximately 11 milliliters of peripheral blood were drawn from each donor into EDTA-treated Vacutainer tubes. PBMCs were isolated by Ficoll-Paque density-gradient centrifugation, with at least 6 million obtained per sample. Trizol reagent was used to extract total RNA from the PBMCs, yielding at least 5.5 micrograms per sample. For every donor, flow cytometry on a PBMC aliquot measured the percentage of naive CD45RAhigh/CD27high T cells. The material sequenced was blood. The V and J genes are TRBV7-9 and TRBJ2-4, with 10 central nucleotides matching TRBD2. The tail of the sequence fits TRBJ2-7 better, so the J call may be wrong. The sequence derives from a man older than 75 in good health. The sequenced DNA: TGTGTCAGCAGCTTCGCCGGGACTAGCGTCGAGCAGTACTTC. This encodes CVSSFAGTSVEQYF.